This T cell receptor beta chain was observed in a study of shared clonotypes between healthy human individuals. Assay used: immunoSEQ multiplex PCR; TCRdb lists only in-frame clones, some missing. Found here are 640,000 or so clones, 72% of them singletons; the top ten hold 1.8%. Investigators divided CD4+ cells into CD45RA+ naive and CD45RA-negative memory subsets. Sequenced sample: memory CD4+ T cells sorted from blood. The subset was: CD45RA-negative fraction. The TCR originated in a woman younger than 45 in good health.

The CDR3 DNA reads TGTGCCAGCAGTGTCGGATGGGACAGGGGCCTAATATCCTCCTACGAGCAGTACTTC. Translated: CASSVGWDRGLISSYEQYF. The chain links TRBV11-1 to TRBJ2-7, with 10 bases fitting TRBD1. Unmatched junction bases numbered 17, after V lost 6 bases and J lost 0 bases. The germline V gene encodes CDR1 SGHAT and CDR2 FQDESV (reference sequence). This CDR3 has 19 amino acids.